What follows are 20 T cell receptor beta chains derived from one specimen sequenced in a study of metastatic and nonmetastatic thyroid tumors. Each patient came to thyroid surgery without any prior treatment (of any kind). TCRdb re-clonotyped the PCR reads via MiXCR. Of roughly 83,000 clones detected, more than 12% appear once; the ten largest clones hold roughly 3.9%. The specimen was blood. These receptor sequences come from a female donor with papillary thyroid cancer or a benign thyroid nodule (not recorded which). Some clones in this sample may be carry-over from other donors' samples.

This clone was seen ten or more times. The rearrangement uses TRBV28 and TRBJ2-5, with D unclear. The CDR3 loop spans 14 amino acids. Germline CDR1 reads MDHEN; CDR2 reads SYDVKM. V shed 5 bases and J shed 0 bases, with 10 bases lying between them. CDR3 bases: TGTGCCAGCAGTCCAGGCCGGTACCAAGAGACCCAGTACTTC. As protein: CASSPGRYQETQYF.

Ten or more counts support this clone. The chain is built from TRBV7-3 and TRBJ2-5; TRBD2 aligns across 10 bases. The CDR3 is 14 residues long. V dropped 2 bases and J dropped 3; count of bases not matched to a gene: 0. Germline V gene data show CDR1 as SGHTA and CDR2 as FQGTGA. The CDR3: CASSLGLAEETQYF. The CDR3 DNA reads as TGTGCCAGCAGCTTAGGACTAGCGGAAGAGACCCAGTACTTC.

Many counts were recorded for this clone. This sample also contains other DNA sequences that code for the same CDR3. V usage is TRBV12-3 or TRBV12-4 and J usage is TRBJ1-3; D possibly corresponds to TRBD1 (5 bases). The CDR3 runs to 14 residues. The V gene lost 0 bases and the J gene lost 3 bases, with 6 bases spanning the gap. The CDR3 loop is CASSLAQGGNTIYF. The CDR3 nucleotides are TGTGCCAGCAGTTTAGCGCAGGGTGGAAACACCATATATTTT.

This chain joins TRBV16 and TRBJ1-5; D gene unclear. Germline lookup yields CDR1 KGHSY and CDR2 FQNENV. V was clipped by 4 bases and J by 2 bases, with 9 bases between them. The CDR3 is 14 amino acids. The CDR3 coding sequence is TGTGCCAGCAGCCTTTCAGGTTGCAATCAGCCCCAGCATTTT. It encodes CASSLSGCNQPQHF.

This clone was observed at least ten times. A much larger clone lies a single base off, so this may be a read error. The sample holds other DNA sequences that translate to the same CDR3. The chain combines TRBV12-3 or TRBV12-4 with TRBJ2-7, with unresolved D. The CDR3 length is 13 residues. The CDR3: CASCASSSYEQYF. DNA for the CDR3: TGCGCCAGCTGTGCCTCGAGCTCCTACGAGCAGTACTTC.

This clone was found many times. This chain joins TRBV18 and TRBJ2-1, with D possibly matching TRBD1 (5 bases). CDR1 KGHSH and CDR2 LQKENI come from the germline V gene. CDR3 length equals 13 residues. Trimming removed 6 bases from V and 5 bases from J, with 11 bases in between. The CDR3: CASSRLTDNEQFF. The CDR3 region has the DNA TGTGCCAGCTCGCGATTGACAGACAATGAGCAGTTCTTC.

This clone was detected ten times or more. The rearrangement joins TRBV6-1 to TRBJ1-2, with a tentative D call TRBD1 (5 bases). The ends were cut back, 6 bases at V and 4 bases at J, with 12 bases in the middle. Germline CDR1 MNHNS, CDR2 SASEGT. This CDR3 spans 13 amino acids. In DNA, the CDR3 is TGTGCCAGCAGCGGGGGGGAGGCCTATGGCTACACCTTC. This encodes CASSGGEAYGYTF.

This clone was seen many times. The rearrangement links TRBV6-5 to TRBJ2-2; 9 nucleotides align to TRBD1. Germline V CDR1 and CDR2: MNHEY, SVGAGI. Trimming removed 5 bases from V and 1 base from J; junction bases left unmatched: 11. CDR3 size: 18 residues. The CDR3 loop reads CASSLPGQGRVNTGELFF. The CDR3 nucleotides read TGTGCCAGCAGTCTCCCGGGACAGGGAAGGGTGAACACCGGGGAGCTGTTTTTT.

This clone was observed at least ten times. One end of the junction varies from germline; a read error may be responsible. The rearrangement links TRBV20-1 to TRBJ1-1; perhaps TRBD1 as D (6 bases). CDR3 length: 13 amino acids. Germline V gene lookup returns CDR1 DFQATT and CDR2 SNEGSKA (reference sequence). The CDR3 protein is CSVRPGANTEAFF. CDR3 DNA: TGCAGTGTTAGACCAGGGGCGAACACTGAAGCTTTCTTT.

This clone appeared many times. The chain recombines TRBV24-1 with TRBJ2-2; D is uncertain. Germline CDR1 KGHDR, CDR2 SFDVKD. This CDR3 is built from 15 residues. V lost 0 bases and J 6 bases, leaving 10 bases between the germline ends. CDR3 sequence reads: CATSDLGRPAGELFF. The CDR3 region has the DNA TGTGCCACCAGTGATTTGGGCAGGCCGGCCGGGGAGCTGTTTTTT.

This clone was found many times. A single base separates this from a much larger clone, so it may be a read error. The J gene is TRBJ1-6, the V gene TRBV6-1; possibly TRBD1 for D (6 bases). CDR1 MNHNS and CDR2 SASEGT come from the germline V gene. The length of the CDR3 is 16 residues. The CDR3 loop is CTSTLRAGAYNSPLHF. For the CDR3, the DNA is TGTACCAGCACCCTCAGGGCGGGGGCGTATAATTCACCCCTCCACTTT.

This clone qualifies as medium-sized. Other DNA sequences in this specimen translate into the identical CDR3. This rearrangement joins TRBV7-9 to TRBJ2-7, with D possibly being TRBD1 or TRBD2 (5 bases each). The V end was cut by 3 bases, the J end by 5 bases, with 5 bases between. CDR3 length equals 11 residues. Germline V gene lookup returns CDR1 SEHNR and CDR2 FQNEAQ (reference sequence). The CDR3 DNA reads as TGTGCCAGCAGCTTGGGGGACGAGCAGTACTTC. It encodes CASSLGDEQYF.

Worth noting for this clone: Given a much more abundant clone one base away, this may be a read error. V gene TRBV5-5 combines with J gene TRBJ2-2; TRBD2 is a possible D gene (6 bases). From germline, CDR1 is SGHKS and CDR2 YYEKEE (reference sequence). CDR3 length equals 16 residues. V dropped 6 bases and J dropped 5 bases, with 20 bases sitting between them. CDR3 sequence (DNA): TGTGCCAGCACCAGGGACTGTGGGGTGAGAACCGGGGAGCTGTTTTTT. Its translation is CASTRDCGVRTGELFF.

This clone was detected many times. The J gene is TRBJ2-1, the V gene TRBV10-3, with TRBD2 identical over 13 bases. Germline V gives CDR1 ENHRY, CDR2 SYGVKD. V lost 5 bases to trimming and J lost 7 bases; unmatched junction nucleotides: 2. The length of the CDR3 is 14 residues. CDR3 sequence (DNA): TGTGCCATCAGTACTAGCGGGGGGGGAAATGAGCAGTTCTTC. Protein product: CAISTSGGGNEQFF.

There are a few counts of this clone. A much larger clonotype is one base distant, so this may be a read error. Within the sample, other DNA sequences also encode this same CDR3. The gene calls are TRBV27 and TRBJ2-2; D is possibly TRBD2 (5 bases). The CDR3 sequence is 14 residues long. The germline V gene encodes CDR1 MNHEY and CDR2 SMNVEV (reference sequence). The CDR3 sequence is CASRRTPNTGELFF. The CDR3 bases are TGTGCCAGCAGGAGGACTCCGAACACCGGTGAGCTGTTTTTT.

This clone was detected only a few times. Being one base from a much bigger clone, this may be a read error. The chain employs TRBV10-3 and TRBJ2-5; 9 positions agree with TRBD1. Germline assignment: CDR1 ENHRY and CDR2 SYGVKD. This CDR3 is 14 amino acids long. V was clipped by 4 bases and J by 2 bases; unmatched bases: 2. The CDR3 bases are TGTGCCATCAGTGGAGGACAGGGGCAAGAGACCCAGTACTTC. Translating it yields CAISGGQGQETQYF.

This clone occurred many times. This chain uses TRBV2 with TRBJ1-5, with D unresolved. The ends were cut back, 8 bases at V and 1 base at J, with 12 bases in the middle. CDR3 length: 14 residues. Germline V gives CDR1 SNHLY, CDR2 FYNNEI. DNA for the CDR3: TGTGCCAGCCGGGAGGGATGGAGCAATCAGCCCCAGCATTTT. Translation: CASREGWSNQPQHF.

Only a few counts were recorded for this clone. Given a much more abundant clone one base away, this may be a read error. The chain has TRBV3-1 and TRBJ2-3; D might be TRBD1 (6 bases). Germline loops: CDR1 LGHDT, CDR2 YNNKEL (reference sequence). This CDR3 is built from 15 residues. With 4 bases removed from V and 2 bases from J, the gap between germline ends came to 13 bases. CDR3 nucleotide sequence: TGTGCCAGCAGCCCTCAGGGGCGGGTCACAGATACGCAGTATTTT. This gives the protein CASSPQGRVTDTQYF.

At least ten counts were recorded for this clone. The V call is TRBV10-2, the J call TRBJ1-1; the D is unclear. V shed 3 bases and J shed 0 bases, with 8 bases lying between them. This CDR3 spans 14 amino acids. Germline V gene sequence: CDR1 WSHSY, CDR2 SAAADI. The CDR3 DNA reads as TGCGCCAGCAGTGACGGCATCATGAACACTGAAGCTTTCTTT. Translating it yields CASSDGIMNTEAFF.

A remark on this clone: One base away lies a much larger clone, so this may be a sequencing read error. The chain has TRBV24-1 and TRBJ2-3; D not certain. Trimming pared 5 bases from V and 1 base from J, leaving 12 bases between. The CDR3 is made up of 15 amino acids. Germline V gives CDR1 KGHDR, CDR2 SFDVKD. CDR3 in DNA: TGTGCCACCAGTGCCCACGAAAGGGGCACAGATACGCAGTATTTT. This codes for CATSAHERGTDTQYF.